The rows below give T cell receptor beta chains drawn from one sample of a study of monozygotic twins with inflammatory bowel disease. TCRdb reprocessed the 5' RACE reads, keeping one entry per CDR3 protein, no DNA. In all, the sample yields roughly 320,000 distinct CDR3 sequences. Sequenced sample: blood. These receptors were obtained from a human donor with ulcerative colitis or Crohn's disease, or a healthy co-twin of an affected twin (not recorded which). The CDR3 runs from the conserved cysteine through the conserved F or W.

cdr3_aa,v_call,j_call
CASNLQGNEQYF,TRBV5-1,TRBJ2-7
CSAASGLSYEQYF,TRBV29-1,TRBJ2-7
CASSFRDREDGYTF,TRBV12-3/TRBV12-4,TRBJ1-2
CSVVGYGGRAFYEQFF,TRBV29-1,TRBJ2-1
CASSLEIAGTPYNEQFF,TRBV11-2,TRBJ2-1
CSSPVGYNEQFF,TRBV20-1,TRBJ2-1
CASTGTVNTEAFF,TRBV27,TRBJ1-1
CASALGAGRSYNEQFF,TRBV7-2,TRBJ2-1
CASSSRWTNQETQYF,TRBV3-1,TRBJ2-5
CASSARDPTYYGYTF,TRBV9,TRBJ1-2
CSGRGHSYEQYF,TRBV20-1,TRBJ2-7
CASFTGGSSYEQYF,TRBV28,TRBJ2-7
CARRDRVKAFF,TRBV30,TRBJ1-1
CASSQEWGQGTGELFF,TRBV4-3,TRBJ2-2